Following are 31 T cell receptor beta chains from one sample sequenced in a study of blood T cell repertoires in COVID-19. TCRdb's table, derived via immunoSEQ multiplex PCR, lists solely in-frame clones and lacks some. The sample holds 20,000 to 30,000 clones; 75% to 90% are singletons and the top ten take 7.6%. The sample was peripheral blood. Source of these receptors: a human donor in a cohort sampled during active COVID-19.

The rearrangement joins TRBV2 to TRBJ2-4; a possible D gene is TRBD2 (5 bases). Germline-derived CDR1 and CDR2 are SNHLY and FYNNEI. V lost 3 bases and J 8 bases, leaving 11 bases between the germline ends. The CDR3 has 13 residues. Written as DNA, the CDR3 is TGTGCCAGCAGTGATCTAGTCGGGGACATTCAGTACTTC. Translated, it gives CASSDLVGDIQYF.

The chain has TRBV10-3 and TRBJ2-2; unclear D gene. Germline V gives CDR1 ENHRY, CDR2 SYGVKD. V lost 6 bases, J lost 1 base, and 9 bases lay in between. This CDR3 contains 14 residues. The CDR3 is CAISRTENTGELFF. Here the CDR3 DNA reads TGTGCCATCAGCAGAACAGAGAACACCGGGGAGCTGTTTTTT.

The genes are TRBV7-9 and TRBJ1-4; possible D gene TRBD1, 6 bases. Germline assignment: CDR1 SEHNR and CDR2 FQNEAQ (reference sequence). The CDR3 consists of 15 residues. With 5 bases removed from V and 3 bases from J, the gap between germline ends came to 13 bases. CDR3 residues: CASSEDRFPNEKLFF. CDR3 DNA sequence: TGTGCCAGCAGCGAAGACAGGTTCCCTAATGAAAAACTGTTTTTT.

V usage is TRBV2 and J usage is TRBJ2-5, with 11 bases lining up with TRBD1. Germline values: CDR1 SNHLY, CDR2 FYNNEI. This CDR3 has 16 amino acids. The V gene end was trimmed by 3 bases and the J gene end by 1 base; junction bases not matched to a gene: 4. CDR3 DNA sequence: TGTGCCAGCAGTGACGTGGGGACAGGGGGCCAAGAGACCCAGTACTTC. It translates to CASSDVGTGGQETQYF.

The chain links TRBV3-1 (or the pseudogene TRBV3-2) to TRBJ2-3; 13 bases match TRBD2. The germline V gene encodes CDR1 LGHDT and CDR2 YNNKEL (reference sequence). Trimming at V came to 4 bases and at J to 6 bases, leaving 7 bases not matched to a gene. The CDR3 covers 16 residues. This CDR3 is CASSPMTSGGRDTQYF. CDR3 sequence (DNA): TGTGCCAGCAGCCCCATGACTAGCGGGGGGCGGGATACGCAGTATTTT.

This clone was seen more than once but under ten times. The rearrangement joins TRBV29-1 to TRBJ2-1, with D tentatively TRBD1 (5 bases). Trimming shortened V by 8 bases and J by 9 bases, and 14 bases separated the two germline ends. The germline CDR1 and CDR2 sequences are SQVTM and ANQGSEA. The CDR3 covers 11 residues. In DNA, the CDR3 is TGCAGCCAAAAAGGGGTGACTGAGCAGTTCTTC. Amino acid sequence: CSQKGVTEQFF.

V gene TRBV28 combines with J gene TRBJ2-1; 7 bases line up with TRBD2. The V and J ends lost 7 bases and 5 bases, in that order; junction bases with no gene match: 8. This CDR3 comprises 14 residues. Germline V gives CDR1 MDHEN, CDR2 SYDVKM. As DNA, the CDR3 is TGTGCCAGCATCCGGACTAGAGCTAACAATGAGCAGTTCTTC. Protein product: CASIRTRANNEQFF.

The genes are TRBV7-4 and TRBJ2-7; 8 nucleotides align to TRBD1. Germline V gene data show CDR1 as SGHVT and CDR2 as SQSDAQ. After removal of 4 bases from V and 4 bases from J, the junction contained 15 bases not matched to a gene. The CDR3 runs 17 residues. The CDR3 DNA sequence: TGTGCCAGCAGCTACCCCCGCAGGGGACAGGCAGGGTACGAGCAGTACTTC. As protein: CASSYPRRGQAGYEQYF.

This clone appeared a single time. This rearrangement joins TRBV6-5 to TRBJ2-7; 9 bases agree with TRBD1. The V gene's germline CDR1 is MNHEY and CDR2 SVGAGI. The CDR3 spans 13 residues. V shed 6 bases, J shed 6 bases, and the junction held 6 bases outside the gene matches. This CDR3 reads CASRDPTGGEQYF. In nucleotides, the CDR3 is TGTGCCAGCAGGGACCCGACAGGGGGCGAGCAGTACTTC.

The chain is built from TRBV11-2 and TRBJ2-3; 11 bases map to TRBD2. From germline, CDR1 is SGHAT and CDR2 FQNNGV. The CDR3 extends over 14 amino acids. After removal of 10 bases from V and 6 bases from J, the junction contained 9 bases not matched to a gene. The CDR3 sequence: CATTLAGGRDTQYF. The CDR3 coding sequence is TGTGCCACCACCTTAGCGGGAGGGAGGGATACGCAGTATTTT.

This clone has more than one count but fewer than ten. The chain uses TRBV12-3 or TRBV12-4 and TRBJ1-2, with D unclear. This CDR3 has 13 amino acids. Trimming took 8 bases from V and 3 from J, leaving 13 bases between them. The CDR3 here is CASGEDGDYGYTF. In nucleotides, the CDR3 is TGTGCCAGCGGGGAGGACGGGGACTATGGCTACACCTTC.

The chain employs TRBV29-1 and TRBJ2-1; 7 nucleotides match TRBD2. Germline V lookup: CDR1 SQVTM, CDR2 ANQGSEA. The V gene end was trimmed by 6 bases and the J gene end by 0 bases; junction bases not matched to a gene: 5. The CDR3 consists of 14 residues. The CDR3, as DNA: TGCAGCGTCACTAGCGTCAGCTCCTACAATGAGCAGTTCTTC. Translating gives CSVTSVSSYNEQFF.

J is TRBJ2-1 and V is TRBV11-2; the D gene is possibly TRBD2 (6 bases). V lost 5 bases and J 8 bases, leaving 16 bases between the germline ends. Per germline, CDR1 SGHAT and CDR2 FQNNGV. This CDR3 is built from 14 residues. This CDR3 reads CASSPRDLFHEQFF. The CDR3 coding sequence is TGTGCCAGCAGCCCCCGGGACTTATTCCATGAGCAGTTCTTC.

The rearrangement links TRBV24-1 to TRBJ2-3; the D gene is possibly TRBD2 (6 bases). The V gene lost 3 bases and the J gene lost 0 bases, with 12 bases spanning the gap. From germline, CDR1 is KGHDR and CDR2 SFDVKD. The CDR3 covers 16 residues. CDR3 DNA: TGTGCCACCAGTGATCGCGGGACTCCGAGCACAGATACGCAGTATTTT. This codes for CATSDRGTPSTDTQYF.

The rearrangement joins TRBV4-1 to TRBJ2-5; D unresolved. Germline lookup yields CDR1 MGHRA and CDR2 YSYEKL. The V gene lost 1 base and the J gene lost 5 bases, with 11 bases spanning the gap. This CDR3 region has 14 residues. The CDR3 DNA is TGCGCCAGCAGCCAAGGCCTAGTATGGGAGACCCAGTACTTC. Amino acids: CASSQGLVWETQYF.

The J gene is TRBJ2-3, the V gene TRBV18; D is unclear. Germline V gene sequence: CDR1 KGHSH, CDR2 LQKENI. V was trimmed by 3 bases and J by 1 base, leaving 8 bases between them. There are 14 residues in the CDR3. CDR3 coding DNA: TGTGCCAGCTCACCGCGACTGGGCACAGATACGCAGTATTTT. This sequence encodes CASSPRLGTDTQYF.

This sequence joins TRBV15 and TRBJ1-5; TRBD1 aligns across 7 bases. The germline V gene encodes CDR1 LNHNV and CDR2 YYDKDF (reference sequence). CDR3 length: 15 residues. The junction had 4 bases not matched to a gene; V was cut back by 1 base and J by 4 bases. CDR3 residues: CATSRGTGQNQPQHF. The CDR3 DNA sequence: TGTGCCACCAGCAGAGGGACAGGACAAAATCAGCCCCAGCATTTT.

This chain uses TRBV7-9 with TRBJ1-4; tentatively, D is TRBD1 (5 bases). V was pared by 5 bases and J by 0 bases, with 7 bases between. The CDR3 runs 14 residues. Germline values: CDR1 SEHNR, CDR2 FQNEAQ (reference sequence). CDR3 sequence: CASSLRATNEKLFF. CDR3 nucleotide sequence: TGTGCCAGCAGCCTCAGGGCAACTAATGAAAAACTGTTTTTT. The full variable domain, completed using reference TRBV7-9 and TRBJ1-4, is DTGVSQNPRHKITKRGQNVTFRCDPISEHNRLYWYRQTLGQGPEFLTYFQNEAQLEKSRLLSDRFSAERPKGSFSTLEIQRTEQGDSAMYLCASSLRATNEKLFFGSGTQLSVL.

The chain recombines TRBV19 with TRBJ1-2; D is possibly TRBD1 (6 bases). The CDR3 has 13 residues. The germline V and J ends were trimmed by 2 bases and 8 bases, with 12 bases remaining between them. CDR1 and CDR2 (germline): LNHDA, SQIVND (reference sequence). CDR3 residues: CASSISNREGYTF. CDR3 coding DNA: TGTGCCAGTAGTATAAGCAACAGGGAGGGCTACACCTTC.

The CDR3 nucleotides are TGCGCCAGCAGCCAAGATGAAACACGGTCGGGTGAAAAACTGTTTTTT. Its translation: CASSQDETRSGEKLFF. The chain is built from TRBV4-1 and TRBJ1-4, with unresolved D. With 0 bases removed from V and 7 bases from J, the gap between germline ends came to 15 bases. Germline values: CDR1 MGHRA, CDR2 YSYEKL. This CDR3 has 16 residues.

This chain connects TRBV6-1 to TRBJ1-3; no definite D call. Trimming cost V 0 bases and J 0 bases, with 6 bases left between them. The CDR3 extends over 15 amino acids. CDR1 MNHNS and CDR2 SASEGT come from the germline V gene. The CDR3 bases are TGTGCCAGCAGTGAAGCGCAGTTCTCTGGAAACACCATATATTTT. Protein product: CASSEAQFSGNTIYF.

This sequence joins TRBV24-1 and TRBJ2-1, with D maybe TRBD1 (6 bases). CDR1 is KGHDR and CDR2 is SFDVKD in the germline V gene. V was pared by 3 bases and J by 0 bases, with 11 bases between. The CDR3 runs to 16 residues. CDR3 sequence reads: CATSDGTPSSYNEQFF. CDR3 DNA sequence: TGTGCCACCAGTGATGGGACACCGAGCTCCTACAATGAGCAGTTCTTC.

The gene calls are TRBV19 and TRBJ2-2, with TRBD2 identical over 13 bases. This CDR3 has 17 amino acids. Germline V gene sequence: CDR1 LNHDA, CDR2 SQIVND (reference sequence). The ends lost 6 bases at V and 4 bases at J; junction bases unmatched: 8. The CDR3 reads CASSGPRTSGSTGELFF. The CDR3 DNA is TGTGCCAGTAGCGGACCTCGGACTAGCGGGAGCACCGGGGAGCTGTTTTTT.

The CDR3 nucleotides are TGCGCCAGCAGCCCGGGACAGGCGGAGACCCAGTACTTC. Translation gives CASSPGQAETQYF. The chain uses TRBV5-1 and TRBJ2-5; 8 nucleotides align to TRBD1. Germline V lookup: CDR1 SGHRS, CDR2 YFSETQ. This CDR3 has 13 residues. V gave up 4 bases and J gave up 5 bases; unmatched junction bases: 4.

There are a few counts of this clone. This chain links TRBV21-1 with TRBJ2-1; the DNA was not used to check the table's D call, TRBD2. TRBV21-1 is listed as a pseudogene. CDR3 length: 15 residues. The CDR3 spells CASSMERESYNEQFF. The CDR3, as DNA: TGTGCCAGCAGCATGGAGCGGGAGAGCTACAATGAGCAGTTCTTC.

DNA of the CDR3: TGTGCCACCAGCAGAGATCTCGGCCGAACGAGGGAAACTAATGAAAAACTGTTTTTT. Translating it yields CATSRDLGRTRETNEKLFF. The J gene is TRBJ1-4, the V gene TRBV15; no reliable D call. V lost 0 bases to trimming and J lost 1 base, with 18 bases between them. The CDR3 extends over 19 amino acids. Germline V CDR1 and CDR2: LNHNV, YYDKDF (reference sequence).

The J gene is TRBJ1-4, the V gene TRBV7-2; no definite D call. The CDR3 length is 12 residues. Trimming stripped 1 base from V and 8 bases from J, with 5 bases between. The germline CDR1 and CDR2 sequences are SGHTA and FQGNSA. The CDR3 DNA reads TGTGCCAGCAGCTTAGGTAGAGAAAAACTGTTTTTT. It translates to CASSLGREKLFF.

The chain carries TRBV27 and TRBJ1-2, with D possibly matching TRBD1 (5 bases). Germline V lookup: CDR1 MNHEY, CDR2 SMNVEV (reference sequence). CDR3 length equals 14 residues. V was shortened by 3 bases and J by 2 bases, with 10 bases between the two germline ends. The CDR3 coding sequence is TGTGCCAGCAGTTTGAGCAGGGCCAACTATGGCTACACCTTC. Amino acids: CASSLSRANYGYTF.

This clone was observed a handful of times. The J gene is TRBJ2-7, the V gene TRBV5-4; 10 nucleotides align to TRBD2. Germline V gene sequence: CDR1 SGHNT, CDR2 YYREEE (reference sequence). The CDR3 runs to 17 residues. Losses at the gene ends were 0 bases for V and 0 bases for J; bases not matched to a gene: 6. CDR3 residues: CASSLESTSGRSYEQYF. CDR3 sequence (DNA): TGTGCCAGCAGCTTGGAATCGACTAGCGGGCGCTCCTACGAGCAGTACTTC. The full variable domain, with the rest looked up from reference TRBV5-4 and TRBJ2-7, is ETGVTQSPTHLIKTRGQQVTLRCSSQSGHNTVSWYQQALGQGPQFIFQYYREEENGRGNFPPRFSGLQFPNYSSELNVNALELDDSALYLCASSLESTSGRSYEQYFGPGTRLTVT.

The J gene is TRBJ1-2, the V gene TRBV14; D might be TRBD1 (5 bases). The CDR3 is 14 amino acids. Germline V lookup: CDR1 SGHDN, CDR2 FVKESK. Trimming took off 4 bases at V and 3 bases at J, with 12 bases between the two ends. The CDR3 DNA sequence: TGTGCCAGCAGCCCGTACGGGGGTTACTATGGCTACACCTTC. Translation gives CASSPYGGYYGYTF.

The CDR3 here is CASSERGLNEQFF. Here the CDR3 DNA reads TGTGCCAGCAGTGAAAGGGGCTTGAATGAGCAGTTCTTC. V usage is TRBV2 and J usage is TRBJ2-1; D perhaps matches TRBD1 (5 bases). The CDR3 sequence is 13 residues long. Deletions cut 2 bases from V and 7 bases from J, with 9 bases between. Germline lookup yields CDR1 SNHLY and CDR2 FYNNEI.